This TCR beta chain appears in the sequencing data of a study of blood T cell repertoires in COVID-19. The overall study: The United States, Italy and Spain supplied acute and convalescent COVID-19 samples. Nucleic acid was either cDNA or gDNA, and it came from T cells, B-cell-depleted T cells, or PBMCs.

From germline, CDR1 is SEHNR and CDR2 FQNEAQ (reference sequence). The trim removed 5 bases at V and 3 bases at J, leaving 5 bases unmatched. The CDR3 consists of 14 residues. Per the original data handling: Estimation of nucleated cell counts was performed using reference gene primer amplification. Sequenced by immunoSEQ multiplex PCR; TCRdb stores in-frame clones only, minus some. The V and J calls and the clone size are those of that table, but D and trimming were determined from the DNA. The sample holds some 100,000 clones, more than 70% seen once. The receptor was isolated from a woman of 80 years or more with active COVID-19. Material for sequencing was peripheral blood. This rearrangement joins TRBV7-9 to TRBJ2-7, with 9 nucleotides matching TRBD1. Here the CDR3 DNA reads TGTGCCAGCAGCCCCCAGGGACAGGGCTACGAGCAGTACTTC. It encodes CASSPQGQGYEQYF. Complete variable domain (other parts from reference TRBV7-9 and TRBJ2-7): DTGVSQNPRHKITKRGQNVTFRCDPISEHNRLYWYRQTLGQGPEFLTYFQNEAQLEKSRLLSDRFSAERPKGSFSTLEIQRTEQGDSAMYLCASSPQGQGYEQYFGPGTRLTVT.